This T cell receptor (beta chain) was sequenced in a study of blood T cell repertoires in COVID-19 (dated by TCRdb to about 2020). Regarding the research as a whole: The collaborator samples originated in the United States, Italy and Spain and spanned the acute and convalescent phases of COVID-19. A freely available public database, intended as a resource for researchers studying the immune response to SARS-CoV-2, is where the repertoires were released. Samples were obtained from the ongoing ImmuneRACE study (first 160 participants) and from roughly 1,300 subjects provided by 6 global collaborators. The dataset comprised deeply sampled blood TCRbeta repertoires from subjects exposed to, actively infected with, or recovered from COVID-19. The material from the prospective study consisted of cDNA or gDNA derived from T cells, B-cell-depleted T cells, or PBMCs. Where available, HLA class I and class II types were obtained from metadata supplied by the sample provider rather than from assay-based typing. Nearly every sample came with metadata listing a de-identified subject ID, COVID-19 status, age in years and sex. Results and caveats for the whole study, not just this receptor: The amount of clinical and demographic metadata varied by source and participant and was provided uncurated.

Details on this clone: Its antigen target is currently unknown. Base qualities are not provided; no much larger clone lies one nucleotide away.

V trim: 9 bases; J trim: 0 bases; unmatched bases: 12. CDR1 and CDR2 (KGHDR, SFDVKD) derive from the germline V gene. The CDR3 runs 19 residues from the cysteine to the phenylalanine. Solely the CDR3 DNA is kept, with 57 bases framed from the first base. The immunoSEQ Assay, a bias-controlled multiplex PCR, was used to amplify TCRbeta CDR3 regions from genomic DNA. As for how the authors treated the data: Within the assay, amplification of reference gene primers was used to estimate how many nucleated cells each sample contained. Sequence reads were collapsed and filtered to measure the absolute abundance of every unique TCRbeta CDR3 rearrangement. Productive Simpson clonality was computed per sample as the square root of Simpson's diversity index over productive rearrangements. TCRdb mirrors the immuneACCESS table, restricted to in-frame sequences. Some clones are absent from its copies; in checked studies, under half trace to an unresolved V gene, and the reason for the others is unknown. The V and J calls and clone size come from that table; D and trimming were worked out from the DNA. The sample table contains 50,000 to 70,000 clones; only one count was recorded for about 90% of them. The top ten clonotypes cover about 4.3% of the sample.

Collaborating institutions collected whole blood in K2EDTA tubes following their own protocols. For TCRbeta analysis, collaborators shipped samples as frozen whole blood, isolated PBMCs, or DNA extracted from either of those sample types. The sequenced sample consisted of peripheral blood. This clonotype originated in a man aged 55 to 70 with acute or convalescent COVID-19. This chain joins TRBV24-1 to TRBJ2-1, with 14 central nucleotides matching TRBD2. The encoded CDR3 is CATPSAGLAGGSSYNEQFF. The sequence in DNA is TGTGCCACCCCCTCGGCAGGACTAGCGGGAGGTAGCTCCTACAATGAGCAGTTCTTC.